These T cell receptor beta chains were read from a single sample in a study of CD8 T cells in Susac syndrome. TCRdb reprocessed the immunoSEQ multiplex PCR reads with MiXCR, giving one entry per CDR3 protein. The table includes fewer than 200,000 distinct CDR3 sequences, approximately 93% detected once. Sample: CD4+ T cells from PBMCs. The source of these receptors is a human donor in good health. Each CDR3 is given with its conserved first and last residue.

j_call,v_call,cdr3_aa
TRBJ1-2,TRBV20-1,CSAREDRSNYGYTF
TRBJ1-4,TRBV12-3/TRBV12-4,CASSLRRLEKLFF
TRBJ2-1,TRBV3-1,CASSQDTINEQFF
TRBJ1-2,TRBV6-1,CASSVSRAARANYGYTF
TRBJ1-2,TRBV2,CASSEASGIYGYTF
TRBJ2-6,TRBV5-6,CASSISGLGANVLTF
TRBJ1-6,TRBV7-9,CASSRSGTGGNLALHF
TRBJ1-1,TRBV3-1,CASSQRSGLTEAFF
TRBJ1-2,TRBV29-1,CSVEDPGRLGKGYTF
TRBJ1-1,TRBV29-1,CSVGARDTANTEAFF
TRBJ1-6,TRBV20-1,CSARGGRDSPLHF
TRBJ2-3,TRBV28,CASSLPDRDTDTQYF
TRBJ1-1,TRBV3-1,CASSQGTGPEAFF
TRBJ2-3,TRBV7-2,CASAPGTRDTQYF
TRBJ2-3,TRBV7-2,CASSSIITDTQYF
TRBJ1-6,TRBV7-2,CASSDRNSPLHF
TRBJ2-3,TRBV15,CATSIAGGRTDTQYF
TRBJ1-1,TRBV4-1,CASSQGRGTEAFF
TRBJ1-6,TRBV2,CASSEARAGLTPLHF
TRBJ1-1,TRBV6-5,CASSFTSTGYSTEAFF
TRBJ1-4,TRBV12-3/TRBV12-4,CASSFSGIEEKLFF
TRBJ2-3,TRBV29-1,CSVARSIADTQYF
TRBJ2-3,TRBV6-2/TRBV6-3,CASSYAGAVTDTQYF
TRBJ1-3,TRBV13,CASTRTGNTIYF
TRBJ1-5,TRBV7-2,CASSDGPGGQPQHF
TRBJ1-4,TRBV29-1,CSVWTSDEKLFF
TRBJ2-3,TRBV3-1,CASSQVGLAGGITSTDTQYF
TRBJ2-1,TRBV29-1,CSVERGSGNEQFF
TRBJ2-7,TRBV7-8,CASSLRGRGEQYF
TRBJ1-1,TRBV30,CAWSVWGTEDTEAFF
TRBJ2-2,TRBV20-1,CSARDPGRGLNTGELFF
TRBJ2-1,TRBV7-3,CASSLVTGVLNEQFF
TRBJ2-5,TRBV10-3,CAITPGGTQYF
TRBJ1-3,TRBV4-1,CASSAGQGLGSGNTIYF
TRBJ2-3,TRBV6-5,CASSQGLGTDTQYF
TRBJ2-1,TRBV6-6,CASRPPGAHDEQFF
TRBJ1-5,TRBV11-2,CASSPGGPNIQGQPQHF
TRBJ2-3,TRBV4-1,CASSQETGAQYF
TRBJ1-1,TRBV5-1,CASSLQPTWDRVYTEAFF
TRBJ2-7,TRBV6-5,CASSSGGALREQYF
TRBJ2-5,TRBV9,CASSVGSSGGARTQYF
TRBJ2-5,TRBV20-1,CSARKAAQETQYF
TRBJ1-2,TRBV19,CASSLSHGTGNYGYTF